One T cell receptor (beta chain) is described in this entry. This sample is drawn from a study of T cell repertoires in cytomegalovirus infection. TCRdb re-analysed the reads in MiXCR, keeping a single row per CDR3 protein. The sample records about 400,000 distinct CDR3 sequences, 15% to 20% being singletons. This receptor was identified in a human donor in good health (CMV status not recorded). Some clones in this sample may be carry-over from other donors' samples. Sample: PBMCs.

The DNA for the CDR3 is TGCGCCAGCGGCTCCCGGGCCCAGGCCGGGGAGCTGTTTTTT. It specifies CASGSRAQAGELFF. This chain joins TRBV5-1 and TRBJ2-2; D is undetermined. CDR3 length: 14 residues. Germline-derived CDR1 and CDR2 are SGHRS and YFSETQ. V was pared by 7 bases and J by 6 bases, with 16 bases between.